One and the same sample provided the 28 T cell receptor beta chains below, sequenced in a study of human T cells and chemical hapten exposure. TCRdb redid the calling of the RACE reads with MiXCR, one entry per CDR3 protein. The table includes 82,000 or so distinct CDR3 sequences, over 10% detected once. Sample time point: patch test 3, about 24 weeks after DPC sensitization. Treatment indicated: therapeutic diphenylcyclopropenone sensitization with weekly scalp DPC. The sequencing here drew on whole blood, taken in connection with sensitization to the hapten diphenylcyclopropenone (DPC). The source is a woman aged 45 to 65 with alopecia areata. Some clones in this sample may be carry-over from other donors' samples.

Ten or more counts support this clonotype. V and J are TRBV20-1 and TRBJ2-7; tentative D call: TRBD2 (5 bases). Per germline, CDR1 DFQATT and CDR2 SNEGSKA (reference sequence). V lost 4 bases to trimming and J lost 2 bases, with 21 bases between them. The CDR3 has 16 residues. This CDR3 reads CSATKSVRLAPYEQYF. DNA for the CDR3: TGCAGTGCTACAAAATCGGTTCGGCTAGCCCCCTACGAGCAGTACTTC.

This clonotype was observed a few times. The chain links TRBV18 to TRBJ2-5; 11 nucleotides line up with TRBD2. The CDR3 runs 15 residues. V trimming: 3 bases; J trimming: 2 bases; junction bases outside the gene matches: 2. CDR1 and CDR2 from the germline V gene are KGHSH and LQKENI. CDR3 DNA sequence: TGTGCCAGCTCACCCTGGACTAGCGGGCAAGAGACCCAGTACTTC. Protein: CASSPWTSGQETQYF.

This sequence joins TRBV29-1 and TRBJ2-1; 8 bases align to TRBD1. CDR3 size: 12 residues. Germline V CDR1 and CDR2: SQVTM, ANQGSEA. With 8 bases clipped from V and 4 bases from J, the junction kept 4 bases outside the gene matches. CDR3 residues: CSTRQGYNEQFF. CDR3 nucleotides: TGCAGCACAAGACAGGGGTACAATGAGCAGTTCTTC.

This clonotype was recorded a few times. This chain joins TRBV5-4 and TRBJ2-3; 10 bases map to TRBD2. Per the germline V gene, CDR1 is SGHNT and CDR2 is YYREEE (reference sequence). V dropped 4 bases and J dropped 5; count of bases not matched to a gene: 7. The CDR3 has 15 residues. The CDR3 is CASSPVRTSGDTQYF. CDR3 coding DNA: TGTGCCAGCAGCCCCGTAAGGACTAGCGGAGATACGCAGTATTTT.

This clonotype was recorded at least ten times. The gene calls are TRBV20-1 and TRBJ2-7; 7 bases are a match to TRBD1. This CDR3 contains 13 residues. CDR1 DFQATT and CDR2 SNEGSKA come from the germline V gene (reference sequence). J was trimmed by 2 bases and V by 2 bases; bases with no gene match: 3. DNA of the CDR3: TGCAGTGCTAGAAGGGGGACAGCCTACGAGCAGTACTTC. Translation gives CSARRGTAYEQYF.

The chain is built from TRBV5-5 and TRBJ2-7, with D unresolved. This CDR3 region has 13 residues. Germline V CDR1 and CDR2: SGHKS, YYEKEE (reference sequence). The V end lost 0 bases, the J end lost 4 bases, and 8 bases lay between the germline ends. CDR3 in DNA: TGTGCCAGCAGCTTGGAGTCCGGGTACGAGCAGTACTTC. Translation: CASSLESGYEQYF.

In its sample, this clonotype was seen many times. The V gene is TRBV7-6, the J gene TRBJ1-2; D is undetermined. CDR1 and CDR2 from the germline V gene are SGHVS and FNYEAQ. V lost 5 bases and J 5 bases, leaving 15 bases between the germline ends. The CDR3 has 14 residues. Written as DNA, the CDR3 is TGTGCCAGCAGCCCCGGATCCGGAGGATATGGCTACACCTTC. It yields the protein CASSPGSGGYGYTF.

There are a few counts of this clonotype. This sequence joins TRBV9 and TRBJ2-1, with 11 bases identical to TRBD2. The germline V gene has CDR1 SGDLS and CDR2 YYNGEE. This CDR3 region has 16 residues. After removal of 0 bases from V and 5 bases from J, the junction contained 4 bases not matched to a gene. For the CDR3, the DNA is TGTGCCAGCAGCGTAGGGCCGGGACTAGCGGACAATGAGCAGTTCTTC. Protein: CASSVGPGLADNEQFF.

This clonotype was seen repeatedly, ten times or more. CDR3 nucleotides: TGCGCCAGCAGCTTGGCGGGTAACGGCAATCAGCCCCAGCATTTT. Amino acids: CASSLAGNGNQPQHF. The chain combines TRBV5-1 with TRBJ1-5; D remains unclear. Germline CDR1 reads SGHRS; CDR2 reads YFSETQ. Trimming took 0 bases from V and 2 from J, leaving 9 bases between them. The CDR3 totals 15 residues.

This clonotype has at least ten counts. The rearrangement joins TRBV19 to TRBJ2-1; TRBD2 aligns across 15 bases. Looked up from germline, CDR1 is LNHDA and CDR2 is SQIVND (reference sequence). Trimming took 3 bases from V and 9 from J; bases not matched to a gene: 6. This CDR3 is 16 amino acids long. The CDR3 nucleotides are TGTGCCAGTAGTATGGGACTAGCGGGAGGCCCCGGTGAGCAGTTCTTC. Amino acids: CASSMGLAGGPGEQFF.

This clonotype appeared many times. The chain uses TRBV4-2 and TRBJ1-5; possibly TRBD1 for D (6 bases). Trimming cost V 3 bases and J 7 bases, with 19 bases left between them. The CDR3 spans 16 residues. CDR1 and CDR2 from the germline V gene are LGHNA and YNFKEQ. CDR3 amino acids: CASSQKDRQPGQPQHF. The CDR3 coding sequence is TGTGCCAGCAGCCAGAAGGACAGACAGCCAGGGCAGCCCCAGCATTTT.

This chain uses TRBV29-1 with TRBJ2-7, with 7 bases lining up with TRBD2. The CDR3 consists of 14 residues. V shed 4 bases, J shed 6 bases, and the junction held 12 bases outside the gene matches. Looked up from germline, CDR1 is SQVTM and CDR2 is ANQGSEA. This chain's CDR3 is CSVAEAGPGGEQYF. The CDR3 DNA reads as TGCAGCGTTGCCGAAGCGGGACCTGGGGGCGAGCAGTACTTC.

The gene calls are TRBV7-6 and TRBJ2-2, with 7 bases lining up with TRBD2. Germline V gene data show CDR1 as SGHVS and CDR2 as FNYEAQ. V shed 5 bases, J shed 7 bases, and the junction held 10 bases outside the gene matches. The CDR3 spans 15 residues. CDR3 nucleotides: TGTGCCAGCAGCCCCCGGGGAGGGCTAAGCGGGGAGCTGTTTTTT. Protein product: CASSPRGGLSGELFF.

This clonotype was recorded at least ten times. V usage is TRBV7-7 and J usage is TRBJ2-1; TRBD2 matches at 8 bases. V lost 2 bases to trimming and J lost 9 bases; unmatched junction nucleotides: 12. CDR3 length: 16 residues. CDR1 and CDR2 (germline): SSHAT, FNYEAQ (reference sequence). This CDR3 is CASSLREGAAFSEQFF. The CDR3 bases are TGTGCCAGCAGCTTACGGGAGGGAGCGGCGTTCAGTGAGCAGTTCTTC.

This clonotype was detected only a few times. The chain uses TRBV11-3 and TRBJ2-5, with TRBD2 matching over 9 bases. Trimming removed 5 bases from V and 2 bases from J; junction bases left unmatched: 12. Germline values: CDR1 SGHNT, CDR2 YENEEA. The CDR3 has 17 amino acids. The CDR3 is CASSPRAGGREQETQYF. CDR3 sequence (DNA): TGTGCCAGCAGCCCCAGAGCGGGAGGACGGGAGCAAGAGACCCAGTACTTC.

This clonotype was seen a handful of times. The chain uses TRBV11-2 and TRBJ2-7; 9 bases line up with TRBD1. The germline CDR1 and CDR2 sequences are SGHAT and FQNNGV. Trimming removed 6 bases from V and 3 bases from J; junction bases left unmatched: 9. The CDR3 sequence is 15 residues long. Here the CDR3 DNA reads TGTGCCAGCAGGACCACAGGGGGCCGTATCTACGAGCAGTACTTC. Residues: CASRTTGGRIYEQYF.

This clonotype has ten or more counts. V usage is TRBV11-2 and J usage is TRBJ2-1; 8 bases are a match to TRBD2. The V and J ends lost 5 bases and 5 bases, in that order; junction bases with no gene match: 14. This CDR3 region has 17 residues. CDR1 is SGHAT, CDR2 FQNNGV, per germline. CDR3 in DNA: TGTGCCAGCAGCCCCCACCAGGTGGTAGCGGGACACAATGAGCAGTTCTTC. Its translation is CASSPHQVVAGHNEQFF.

This clonotype was seen more than once but under ten times. The V call is TRBV19, the J call TRBJ1-5; the match to TRBD1 covers 9 bases. Trimming at V came to 7 bases and at J to 7 bases, leaving 11 bases not matched to a gene. Germline V gives CDR1 LNHDA, CDR2 SQIVND (reference sequence). This CDR3 spans 15 amino acids. The CDR3, as DNA: TGTGCCAGTAACCCGACAGGGGGATTTGGCCAGCCCCAGCATTTT. Its translation: CASNPTGGFGQPQHF.

This sequence joins TRBV29-1 and TRBJ1-4; TRBD1 might be the D (5 bases). Germline CDR1 SQVTM, CDR2 ANQGSEA. The CDR3 runs to 13 residues. V lost 5 bases and J lost 4, with 11 bases in between. The CDR3 reads CSVKGTGNEKLFF. The CDR3 DNA sequence: TGCAGCGTTAAAGGGACGGGTAATGAAAAACTGTTTTTT.

This clonotype came up many times. The J gene is TRBJ2-5, the V gene TRBV20-1, with D possibly TRBD2 on 5 matching bases. The CDR3 consists of 16 residues. V was clipped by 0 bases and J by 5 bases, with 19 bases between them. From germline, CDR1 is DFQATT and CDR2 SNEGSKA (reference sequence). The CDR3 loop is CSARDRRSGGHETQYF. The DNA for the CDR3 is TGCAGTGCTAGAGATCGGAGATCAGGAGGCCATGAGACCCAGTACTTC.

This clonotype was picked up many times. CDR3 in amino acids: CASTGREGQETQYF. The CDR3 coding sequence is TGTGCCAGCACGGGTAGGGAGGGCCAAGAGACCCAGTACTTC. This rearrangement joins TRBV7-9 to TRBJ2-5, with 7 nucleotides matching TRBD2. Germline CDR1 reads SEHNR; CDR2 reads FQNEAQ (reference sequence). This CDR3 contains 14 residues. The V segment lost 7 bases and the J segment 1 base; nucleotides outside the gene matches: 6.

The sample holds a few counts of this clonotype. The rearrangement uses TRBV5-8 and TRBJ1-2, with D maybe TRBD1 (5 bases). With 1 base removed from V and 5 bases from J, the gap between germline ends came to 12 bases. Germline V gives CDR1 SGHTS, CDR2 YDEGEE. The CDR3 consists of 14 residues. In DNA form, the CDR3 reads TGTGCCAGCAGCTTGTTGGGGGTTGAATATGGCTACACCTTC. As protein: CASSLLGVEYGYTF.

The table lists this clonotype with many counts. The chain has TRBV12-3 or TRBV12-4 and TRBJ2-7, with no clear D. V gave up 1 base and J gave up 6 bases, with 4 bases separating them. CDR3 size: 11 residues. The CDR3 sequence: CASSLGGEQYF. The CDR3 coding sequence is TGTGCCAGCAGTTTAGGGGGCGAGCAGTACTTC.

This clonotype was observed a few times. The CDR3 sequence is CASSFALAGSSTDTQYF. As DNA, the CDR3 is TGTGCCAGCAGCTTCGCTCTAGCGGGCTCTAGCACAGATACGCAGTATTTT. The gene calls are TRBV7-8 and TRBJ2-3, with 8 nucleotides matching TRBD2. CDR1 is SGHVS, CDR2 FQNEAQ, per germline. V lost 3 bases and J lost 0; bases outside the gene matches: 8. This CDR3 has 17 residues.

The rearrangement uses TRBV5-1 and TRBJ2-1; 12 nucleotides agree with TRBD2. The CDR3 consists of 15 residues. V trimming: 2 bases; J trimming: 4 bases; junction bases outside the gene matches: 1. Germline V gives CDR1 SGHRS, CDR2 YFSETQ. CDR3 DNA: TGCGCCAGCAGCTTTGGACTAGCGGGATACAATGAGCAGTTCTTC. Amino acids: CASSFGLAGYNEQFF. Looking up the rest from reference TRBV5-1 and TRBJ2-1 gives the full variable domain: KAGVTQTPRYLIKTRGQQVTLSCSPISGHRSVSWYQQTPGQGLQFLFEYFSETQRNKGNFPGRFSGRQFSNSRSEMNVSTLELGDSALYLCASSFGLAGYNEQFFGPGTRLTVL.

The rearrangement uses TRBV19 and TRBJ2-7; D may be TRBD1 (6 bases). Germline lookup yields CDR1 LNHDA and CDR2 SQIVND (reference sequence). The CDR3 is made up of 15 amino acids. V lost 1 base to trimming and J lost 2 bases, with 12 bases between them. The chain's CDR3 is CASSIVGALTYEQYF. The CDR3 nucleotides read TGTGCCAGTAGTATAGTGGGGGCCTTAACCTACGAGCAGTACTTC.

The chain has TRBV5-1 and TRBJ2-3; 15 nucleotides align to TRBD2. V shed 4 bases and J 2 bases; nucleotides not matched to a gene: 11. CDR1 and CDR2 (germline): SGHRS, YFSETQ. The CDR3 consists of 19 residues. The CDR3 reads CASSTGLAGGGVVTDTQYF. In nucleotides, the CDR3 is TGCGCCAGCAGCACGGGACTAGCGGGAGGAGGTGTCGTCACAGATACGCAGTATTTT.

The V call is TRBV4-2, the J call TRBJ1-5; D is ambiguous. The V end was cut by 1 base, the J end by 1 base, with 11 bases between. The CDR3 has 16 residues. The germline gives CDR1 LGHNA, CDR2 YNFKEQ. In DNA, the CDR3 is TGTGCCAGCAGCCAAGGGGCCTCAACCAGCAATCAGCCCCAGCATTTT. Its translation is CASSQGASTSNQPQHF.